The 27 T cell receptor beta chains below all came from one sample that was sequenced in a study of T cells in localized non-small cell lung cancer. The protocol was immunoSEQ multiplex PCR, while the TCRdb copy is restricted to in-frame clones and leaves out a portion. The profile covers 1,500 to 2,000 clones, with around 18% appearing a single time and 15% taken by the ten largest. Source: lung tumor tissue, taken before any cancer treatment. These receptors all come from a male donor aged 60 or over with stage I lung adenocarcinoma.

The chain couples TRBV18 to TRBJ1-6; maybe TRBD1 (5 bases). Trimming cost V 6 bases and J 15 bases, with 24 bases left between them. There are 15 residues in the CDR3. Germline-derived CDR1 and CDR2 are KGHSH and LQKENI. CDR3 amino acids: CASSPGDLEEYRLHF. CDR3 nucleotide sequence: TGTGCCAGCTCCCCCGGGGACCTCGAGGAATATCGCCTCCACTTT.

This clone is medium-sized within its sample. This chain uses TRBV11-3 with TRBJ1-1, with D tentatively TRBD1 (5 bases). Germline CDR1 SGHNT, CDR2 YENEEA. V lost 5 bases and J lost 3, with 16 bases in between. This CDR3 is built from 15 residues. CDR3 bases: TGTGCCAGCAGCGCTTCCGGGACGGTCGACACTGAAGCTTTCTTT. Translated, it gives CASSASGTVDTEAFF. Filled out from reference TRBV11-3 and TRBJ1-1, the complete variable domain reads EAGVVQSPRYKIIEKKQPVAFWCNPISGHNTLYWYLQNLGQGPELLIRYENEEAVDDSQLPKDRFSAERLKGVDSTLKIQPAELGDSAVYLCASSASGTVDTEAFFGQGTRLTVV.

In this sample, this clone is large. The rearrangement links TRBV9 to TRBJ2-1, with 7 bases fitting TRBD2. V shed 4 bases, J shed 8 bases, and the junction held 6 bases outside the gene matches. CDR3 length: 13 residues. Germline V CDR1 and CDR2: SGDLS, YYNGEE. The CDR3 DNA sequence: TGTGCCAGCAGCCCAAGGACTAGAGATGAGCAGTTCTTC. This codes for CASSPRTRDEQFF.

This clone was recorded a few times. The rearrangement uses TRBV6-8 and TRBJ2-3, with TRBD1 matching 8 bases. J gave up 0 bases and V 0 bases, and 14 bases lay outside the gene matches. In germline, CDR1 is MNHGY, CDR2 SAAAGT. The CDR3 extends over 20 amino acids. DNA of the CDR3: TGTGCCAGCAGTTACTCGAAGGGACAGGTAGAGGATGGAAGCACAGATACGCAGTATTTT. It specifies CASSYSKGQVEDGSTDTQYF.

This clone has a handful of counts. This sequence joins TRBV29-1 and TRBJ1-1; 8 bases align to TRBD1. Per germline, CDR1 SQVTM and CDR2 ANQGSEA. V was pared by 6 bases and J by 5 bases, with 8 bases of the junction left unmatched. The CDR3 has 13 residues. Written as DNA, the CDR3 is TGCAGCGTCGACAGGGGAAGGAGGACTGAAGCTTTCTTT. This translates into CSVDRGRRTEAFF.

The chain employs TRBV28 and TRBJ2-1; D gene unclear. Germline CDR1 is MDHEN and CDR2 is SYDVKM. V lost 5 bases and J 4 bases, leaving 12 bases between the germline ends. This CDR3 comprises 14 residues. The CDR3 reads CASSGVLGYNEQFF. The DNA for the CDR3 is TGTGCCAGCAGTGGGGTATTAGGTTACAATGAGCAGTTCTTC.

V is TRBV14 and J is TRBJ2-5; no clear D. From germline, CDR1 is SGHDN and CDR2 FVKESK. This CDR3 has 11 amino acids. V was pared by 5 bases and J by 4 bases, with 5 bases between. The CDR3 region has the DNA TGTGCCAGCAGCTCAGGAGAGACCCAGTACTTC. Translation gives CASSSGETQYF.

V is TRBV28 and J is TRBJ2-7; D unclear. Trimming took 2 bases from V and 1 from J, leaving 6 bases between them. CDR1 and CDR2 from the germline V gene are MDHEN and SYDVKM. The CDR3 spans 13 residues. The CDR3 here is CASSLQQSYEQYF. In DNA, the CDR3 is TGTGCCAGCAGTTTACAACAGTCCTACGAGCAGTACTTC.

The CDR3, as DNA: TGTGCCAGTAGTCTCGCGGGGGGGAATCCTGATACGCAGTATTTT. Protein sequence: CASSLAGGNPDTQYF. This chain connects TRBV19 to TRBJ2-3; 9 bases agree with TRBD2. The CDR3 runs 15 residues. V shed 5 bases and J 6 bases; nucleotides not matched to a gene: 9. In germline, CDR1 is LNHDA, CDR2 SQIVND (reference sequence).

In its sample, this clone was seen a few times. DNA of the CDR3: TGTGCCAGCAGTCACAATAGCAATCAGCCCCAGCATTTT. Protein product: CASSHNSNQPQHF. V and J are TRBV28 and TRBJ1-5, with unresolved D. In germline, CDR1 is MDHEN, CDR2 SYDVKM. This CDR3 spans 13 amino acids. The V end was cut by 5 bases, the J end by 0 bases, with 5 bases between. The entire variable domain, with the rest obtained from reference TRBV28 and TRBJ1-5, is as follows: DVKVTQSSRYLVKRTGEKVFLECVQDMDHENMFWYRQDPGLGLRLIYFSYDVKMKEKGDIPEGYSVSREKKERFSLILESASTNQTSMYLCASSHNSNQPQHFGDGTRLSIL.

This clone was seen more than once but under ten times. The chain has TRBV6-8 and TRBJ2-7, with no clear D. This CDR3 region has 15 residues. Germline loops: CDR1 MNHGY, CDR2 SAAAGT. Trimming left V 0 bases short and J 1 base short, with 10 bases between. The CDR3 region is CASSYSMGESYEQYF. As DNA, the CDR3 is TGTGCCAGCAGTTACTCGATGGGTGAGTCCTACGAGCAGTACTTC.

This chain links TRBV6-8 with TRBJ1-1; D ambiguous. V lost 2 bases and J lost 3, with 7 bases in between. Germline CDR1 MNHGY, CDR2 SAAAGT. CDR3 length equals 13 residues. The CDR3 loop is CASSYGRHTEAFF. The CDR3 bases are TGTGCCAGCAGTTACGGGCGACACACTGAAGCTTTCTTT.

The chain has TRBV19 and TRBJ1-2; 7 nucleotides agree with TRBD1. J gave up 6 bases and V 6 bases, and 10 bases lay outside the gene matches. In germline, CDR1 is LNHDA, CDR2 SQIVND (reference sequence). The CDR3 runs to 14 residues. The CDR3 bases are TGTGCCAGTAGCAGGGGAGGGGGCTTGGATGGCTACACCTTC. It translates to CASSRGGGLDGYTF.

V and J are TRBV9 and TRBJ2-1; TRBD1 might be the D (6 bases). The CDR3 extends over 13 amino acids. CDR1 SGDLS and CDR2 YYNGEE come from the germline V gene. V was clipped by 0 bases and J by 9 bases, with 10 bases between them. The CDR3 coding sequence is TGTGCCAGCAGCGTAGCGTTAGGGGGTGAGCAGTTCTTC. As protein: CASSVALGGEQFF.

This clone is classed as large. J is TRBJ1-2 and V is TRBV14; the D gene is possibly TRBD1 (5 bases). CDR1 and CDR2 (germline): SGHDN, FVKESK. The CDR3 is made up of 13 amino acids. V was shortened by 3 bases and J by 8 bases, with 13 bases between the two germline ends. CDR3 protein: CASSQAGIHGYTF. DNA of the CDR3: TGTGCCAGCAGCCAGGCAGGGATCCACGGCTACACCTTC.

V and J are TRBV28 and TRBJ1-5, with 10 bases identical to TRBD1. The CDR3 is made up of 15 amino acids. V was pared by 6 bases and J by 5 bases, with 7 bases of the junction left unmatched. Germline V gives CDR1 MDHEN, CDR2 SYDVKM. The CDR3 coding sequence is TGTGCCAGCAGCCCGGGAGGACAGGGGGATCAGCCCCAGCATTTT. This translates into CASSPGGQGDQPQHF.

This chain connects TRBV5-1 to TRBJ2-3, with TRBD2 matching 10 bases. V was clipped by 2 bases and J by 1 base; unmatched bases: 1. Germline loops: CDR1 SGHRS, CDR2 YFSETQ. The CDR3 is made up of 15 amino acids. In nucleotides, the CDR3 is TGCGCCAGCAGCTTAAGCGGGGGGGGCACAGATACGCAGTATTTT. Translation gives CASSLSGGGTDTQYF.

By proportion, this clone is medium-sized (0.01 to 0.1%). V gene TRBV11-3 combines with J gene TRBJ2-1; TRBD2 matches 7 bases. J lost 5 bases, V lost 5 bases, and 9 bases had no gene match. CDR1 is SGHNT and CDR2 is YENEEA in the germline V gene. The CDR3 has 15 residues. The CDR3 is CASSPGLGRDNEQFF. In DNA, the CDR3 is TGTGCCAGCAGCCCCGGACTAGGACGCGACAATGAGCAGTTCTTC. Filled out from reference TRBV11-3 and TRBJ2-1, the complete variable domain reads EAGVVQSPRYKIIEKKQPVAFWCNPISGHNTLYWYLQNLGQGPELLIRYENEEAVDDSQLPKDRFSAERLKGVDSTLKIQPAELGDSAVYLCASSPGLGRDNEQFFGPGTRLTVL.

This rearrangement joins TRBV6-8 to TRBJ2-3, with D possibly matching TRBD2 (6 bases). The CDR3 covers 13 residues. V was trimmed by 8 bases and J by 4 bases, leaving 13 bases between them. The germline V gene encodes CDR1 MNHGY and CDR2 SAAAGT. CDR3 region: CASRRIAADTQYF. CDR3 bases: TGTGCCAGCCGGAGGATAGCGGCAGATACGCAGTATTTT.

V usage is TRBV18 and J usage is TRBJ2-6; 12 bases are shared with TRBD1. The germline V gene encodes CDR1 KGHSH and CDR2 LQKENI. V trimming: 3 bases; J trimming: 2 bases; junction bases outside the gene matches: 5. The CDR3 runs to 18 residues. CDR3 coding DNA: TGTGCCAGCTCACCGTACGGGACAGGGGGCGCTGGGGCCAACGTCCTGACTTTC. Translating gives CASSPYGTGGAGANVLTF. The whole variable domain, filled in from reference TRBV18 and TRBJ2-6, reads NAGVMQNPRHLVRRRGQEARLRCSPMKGHSHVYWYRQLPEEGLKFMVYLQKENIIDESGMPKERFSAEFPKEGPSILRIQQVVRGDSAAYFCASSPYGTGGAGANVLTFGAGSRLTVL.

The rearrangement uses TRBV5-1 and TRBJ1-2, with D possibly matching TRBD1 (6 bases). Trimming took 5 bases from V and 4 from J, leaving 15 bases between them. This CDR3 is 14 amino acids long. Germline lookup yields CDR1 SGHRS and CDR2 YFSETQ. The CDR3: CASRMGGSSYGYTF. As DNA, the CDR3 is TGCGCCAGCAGGATGGGGGGCTCCTCCTATGGCTACACCTTC.

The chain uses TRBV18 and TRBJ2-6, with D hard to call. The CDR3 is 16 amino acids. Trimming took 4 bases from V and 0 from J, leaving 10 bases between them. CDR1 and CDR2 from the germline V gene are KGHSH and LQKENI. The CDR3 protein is CASSQGLLSGANVLTF. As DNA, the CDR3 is TGTGCCAGCTCACAGGGCCTCCTCTCTGGGGCCAACGTCCTGACTTTC.

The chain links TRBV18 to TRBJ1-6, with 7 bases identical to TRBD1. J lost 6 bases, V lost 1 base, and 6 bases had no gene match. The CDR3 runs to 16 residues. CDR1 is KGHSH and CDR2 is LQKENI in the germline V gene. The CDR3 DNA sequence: TGTGCCAGCTCACCACAGGGGGCTGGTGGTAATTCACCCCTCCACTTT. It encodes CASSPQGAGGNSPLHF.

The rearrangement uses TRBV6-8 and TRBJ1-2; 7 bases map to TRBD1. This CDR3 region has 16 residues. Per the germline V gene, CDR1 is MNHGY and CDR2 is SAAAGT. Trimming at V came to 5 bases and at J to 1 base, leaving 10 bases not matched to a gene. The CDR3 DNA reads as TGTGCCAGCAGTGGCCTACAGGGGTCTGTTAACTATGGCTACACCTTC. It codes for CASSGLQGSVNYGYTF.

CDR3 bases: TGTGCCAGCTCACCCGTCAGTTATGACTACGAGCAGTACTTC. As protein: CASSPVSYDYEQYF. The rearrangement joins TRBV18 to TRBJ2-7, with unresolved D. This CDR3 has 14 residues. V gave up 3 bases and J gave up 3 bases, with 12 bases separating them. Looked up from germline, CDR1 is KGHSH and CDR2 is LQKENI. Combining the CDR3 with reference TRBV18 and TRBJ2-7 gives the whole variable domain NAGVMQNPRHLVRRRGQEARLRCSPMKGHSHVYWYRQLPEEGLKFMVYLQKENIIDESGMPKERFSAEFPKEGPSILRIQQVVRGDSAAYFCASSPVSYDYEQYFGPGTRLTVT.

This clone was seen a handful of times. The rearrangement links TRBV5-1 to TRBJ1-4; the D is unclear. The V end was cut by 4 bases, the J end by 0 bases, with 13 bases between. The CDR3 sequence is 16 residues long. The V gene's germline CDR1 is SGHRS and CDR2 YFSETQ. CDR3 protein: CASSRDKRATNEKLFF. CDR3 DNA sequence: TGCGCCAGCAGCCGAGACAAGAGGGCAACTAATGAAAAACTGTTTTTT.

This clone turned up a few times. CDR3 in amino acids: CAPEGGRLEETQYF. For the CDR3, the DNA is TGTGCCCCCGAGGGGGGAAGGCTGGAAGAGACCCAGTACTTC. The J gene is TRBJ2-5, the V gene TRBV6-8; D is possibly TRBD1 or TRBD2 (6 bases each). Germline V lookup: CDR1 MNHGY, CDR2 SAAAGT. The V end was cut by 11 bases, the J end by 3 bases, with 19 bases between. This CDR3 region has 14 residues.